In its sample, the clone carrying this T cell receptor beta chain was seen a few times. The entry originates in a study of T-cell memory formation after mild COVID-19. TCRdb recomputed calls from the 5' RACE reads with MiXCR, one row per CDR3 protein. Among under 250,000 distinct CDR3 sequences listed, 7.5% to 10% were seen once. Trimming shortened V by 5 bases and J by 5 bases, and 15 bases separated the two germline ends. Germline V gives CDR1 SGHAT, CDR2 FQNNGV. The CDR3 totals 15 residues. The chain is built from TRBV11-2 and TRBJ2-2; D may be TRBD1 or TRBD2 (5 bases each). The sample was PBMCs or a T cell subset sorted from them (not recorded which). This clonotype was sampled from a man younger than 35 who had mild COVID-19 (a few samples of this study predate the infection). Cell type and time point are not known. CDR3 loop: CASSDMGRTTGELFF. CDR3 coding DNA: TGTGCCAGCAGCGACATGGGACGGACGACCGGGGAGCTGTTTTTT.